The next 8 T cell receptor beta chains were all read from a single sample in a study of T cell responses to AZD1222 COVID-19 vaccine. Repertoires were generated with immunoSEQ multiplex PCR, while TCRdb's copy carries only in-frame clones and drops some. This sample carries 100,000 or so clones, around nine tenths of them seen once, and the ten largest clones take 1.3%. Sequenced material: peripheral blood, taken on day 0 of AZD1222 vaccination. The source of these receptors is an adult in good health.

The V and J genes are TRBV5-4 and TRBJ1-1; D might be TRBD1 (5 bases). Per the germline V gene, CDR1 is SGHNT and CDR2 is YYREEE (reference sequence). This CDR3 has 15 amino acids. The ends were cut back, 3 bases at V and 5 bases at J, with 17 bases in the middle. DNA of the CDR3: TGTGCCAGCAGCTCGGCTGCGGGGGGGAGAACTGAAGCTTTCTTT. Translation: CASSSAAGGRTEAFF.

This clone has a single count. The V gene is TRBV5-3, the J gene TRBJ1-1; weak D call: TRBD1 (6 bases). TRBV5-3 is known as an ORF, though its function is uncertain. Trimming took off 0 bases at V and 2 bases at J, with 17 bases between the two ends. This CDR3 comprises 17 residues. CDR3: CARSLAMSGGLNTEAFF. The DNA of the CDR3 is TGTGCCAGAAGCTTGGCCATGAGCGGGGGGCTCAACACTGAAGCTTTCTTT.

The J gene is TRBJ2-2, the V gene TRBV14; unclear D gene. Germline loops: CDR1 SGHDN, CDR2 FVKESK. V was shortened by 0 bases and J by 6 bases, with 5 bases between the two germline ends. The CDR3 has 13 residues. The CDR3 DNA reads TGTGCCAGCAGCCAAGAGGGTCCCGGGGAGCTGTTTTTT. As protein: CASSQEGPGELFF.

The genes are TRBV27 and TRBJ1-5; the D gene is possibly TRBD1 (5 bases). Trimming left V 5 bases short and J 4 bases short, with 15 bases between. The CDR3 runs to 15 residues. Germline CDR1 reads MNHEY; CDR2 reads SMNVEV (reference sequence). The CDR3 sequence is CASSTGVFGNQPQHF. CDR3 nucleotide sequence: TGTGCCAGCAGTACAGGTGTTTTTGGAAATCAGCCCCAGCATTTT.

The J gene is TRBJ1-2, the V gene TRBV2; no clear D. V gave up 7 bases and J gave up 0 bases, with 18 bases separating them. Germline-derived CDR1 and CDR2 are SNHLY and FYNNEI. There are 16 residues in the CDR3. DNA for the CDR3: TGTGCCAGCACTGCCCTCCGTCGCCGAGCTAACTATGGCTACACCTTC. Translation gives CASTALRRRANYGYTF.

The chain recombines TRBV2 with TRBJ1-2; D not resolved. Deletions cut 0 bases from V and 5 bases from J, with 1 base between. This CDR3 has 11 amino acids. Germline V gives CDR1 SNHLY, CDR2 FYNNEI. The CDR3 here is CASSEAYGYTF. The CDR3 coding sequence is TGTGCCAGCAGTGAAGCTTATGGCTACACCTTC.

The chain has TRBV11-2 and TRBJ1-1; TRBD1 is a possible D gene (5 bases). The CDR3 contains 15 residues. Trimming cost V 1 base and J 11 bases, with 20 bases left between them. Germline V gene lookup returns CDR1 SGHAT and CDR2 FQNNGV. The CDR3 bases are TGTGCCAGCAGCTTAGTAGGGTTCCTGCGTGGGGCGGCTTTCTTT. The encoded protein is CASSLVGFLRGAAFF.

The J gene is TRBJ1-1, the V gene TRBV5-1; D may be TRBD1 (5 bases). The germline V gene has CDR1 SGHRS and CDR2 YFSETQ. The length of the CDR3 is 15 residues. The ends were cut back, 0 bases at V and 4 bases at J, with 13 bases in the middle. The CDR3 nucleotides read TGCGCCAGCAGCTTGGGGGCAGCCCAGGGCACTGAAGCTTTCTTT. Protein sequence: CASSLGAAQGTEAFF.